This T cell receptor (beta chain) was recorded in a study of OX40 agonist ivuxolimab in advanced cancers. Overall study context: An agonistic anti-OX40 (CD134) antibody, ivuxolimab, was used to treat the patients. A history of anti-PD-1, anti-PD-L1 or anti-CTLA-4 therapy was acceptable, and more than 30% had some.

The repertoire was sequenced with immunoSEQ multiplex PCR; TCRdb's copy has only in-frame clones and lacks some. The data contain roughly 100,000 clones, about 80% of them seen just once; the ten biggest clones take up more than 1.2%. Germline V gives CDR1 GTSNPN, CDR2 SVGIG (reference sequence). The CDR3 is made up of 14 amino acids. Trimming stripped 3 bases from V and 6 bases from J, with 14 bases between. Sampling of blood occurred at baseline, cycle 4 day 1, and cycle 7 day 1. The receptor comes from an adult with an advanced solid tumor such as melanoma, head and neck, liver or kidney cancer. The chain is built from TRBV30 and TRBJ2-2; tentatively, D is TRBD1 (5 bases). The sample was CD4+ or CD8+ T cells sorted from blood, taken in a trial of the OX40 agonist ivuxolimab. In DNA, the CDR3 is TGTGCCTGGAGCGGGCAGGGCTGGGCCGGGGAGCTGTTTTTT. Residues: CAWSGQGWAGELFF.